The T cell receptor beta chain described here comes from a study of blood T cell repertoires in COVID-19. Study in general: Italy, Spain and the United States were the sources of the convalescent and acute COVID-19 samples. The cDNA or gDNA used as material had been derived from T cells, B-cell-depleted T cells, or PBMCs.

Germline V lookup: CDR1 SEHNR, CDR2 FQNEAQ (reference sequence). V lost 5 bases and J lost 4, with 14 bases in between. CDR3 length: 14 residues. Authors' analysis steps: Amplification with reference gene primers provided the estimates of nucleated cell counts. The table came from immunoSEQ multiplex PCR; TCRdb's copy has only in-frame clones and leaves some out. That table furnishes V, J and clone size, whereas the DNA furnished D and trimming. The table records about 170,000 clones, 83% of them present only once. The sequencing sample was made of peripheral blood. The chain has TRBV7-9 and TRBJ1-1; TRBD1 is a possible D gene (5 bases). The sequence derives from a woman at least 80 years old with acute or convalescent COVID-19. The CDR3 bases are TGTGCCAGCAGCCCCTACCAGGGAAGCACTGAAGCTTTCTTT. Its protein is CASSPYQGSTEAFF.